Reported below is one TCR beta chain. As yet, its antigen is unknown. During construction of the library, unique molecular identifiers were attached to individual cDNA molecules for quantitative, reproducible TCR counting. TCRdb itself ran the RACE reads through MiXCR, one entry per CDR3 protein. The data contain more than 95,000 distinct CDR3 sequences, about 34% of them seen just once; the ten biggest clones take up around 2.8%. As to time point: patch test 3, about 24 weeks after DPC sensitization. Treatment indicated: therapeutic diphenylcyclopropenone sensitization with weekly scalp DPC. This record belongs to a study of human T cells and chemical hapten exposure. On the study more broadly: Patients were given diphenylcyclopropenone on the scalp weekly across the roughly 25-week study. Application of 0.01% DPC to the upper back was done by patch test, with a reading at 6 days.

The CDR3 spans 15 residues. Unmatched junction bases numbered 7, after V lost 6 bases and J lost 2 bases. Germline loops: CDR1 DFQATT, CDR2 SNEGSKA (reference sequence). Findings of the study overall: It should be noted that donors had alopecia, so their immune response may differ from healthy people's.

The chain employs TRBV20-1 and TRBJ2-5, with TRBD2 matching 12 bases. The starting material was whole blood, obtained in connection with sensitization to the hapten diphenylcyclopropenone (DPC). This TCR was recovered from a man between 35 and 55 years old with alopecia areata. Some clones in this sample may be carry-over from other donors' samples. CDR3 in amino acids: CSATGLAGFQETQYF. The CDR3 DNA sequence: TGCAGTGCCACCGGACTAGCGGGATTTCAAGAGACCCAGTACTTC.